These T cell receptor beta chains were read from a single sample in a study of blood T cells in healthy people across ages. TCRdb reprocessed the 5' RACE reads with MiXCR, giving one entry per CDR3 protein. The sample carries about 800,000 distinct CDR3 sequences, roughly 25% recorded once. In addition, the sample was reused for a study of T cells of mothers and their children.

The source material was blood. The receptors derive from a boy between 10 and 17 years old in good health. The CDR3 runs from the conserved cysteine through the conserved F or W. Fields, in order: CDR3 protein, V gene, clone size. The listing skips clone size in some rows; elsewhere it reads once, few, many or a size class.

CASSSGPETYGYTF	TRBV28	NA
CASSLYGQGLLDTQYF	TRBV5-5	NA
CAIGNSDNEQFF	TRBV27	NA
CASSSGVENTEAFF	TRBV5-1	NA
CSARHPDRGAYEQYF	TRBV20-1	few
CATSRDLTETGELFF	TRBV15	NA
CSAALGETQYF	TRBV20-1	few
CASRQGGSEKLFF	TRBV12-3/TRBV12-4	few
CASSLDETGGEQYF	TRBV5-1	NA
CAISVGTDTEAFF	TRBV10-3	NA
CASSTQYRGFIEKLFF	TRBV27	few
CSAQGMIDEQYF	TRBV29-1	NA
CASSVLAGGASTDTQYF	TRBV7-2	NA
CASSLGLAGGDETQYF	TRBV28	few
CASSLGAPGGSPLHF	TRBV7-2	few
CASSLPFYWTVRDSSSYNEQFF	TRBV11-1	few
CASSLWTGSEQYF	TRBV13	few
CASSPTTGSEKLFF	TRBV9	few
CASSLDGRGGFEQFF	TRBV5-1	NA
CASSSPFVGRPLYEQYF	TRBV28	NA
CASSGTGGTDTQYF	TRBV6-4	many
CASSSLDGTDTQYF	TRBV7-2	few
CASSHGDIASYNEQFF	TRBV3-1	few
CASSLMARETQYF	TRBV7-3	few
CASSVISMAEELFF	TRBV9	NA
CSAHKSGEEAQYF	TRBV20-1	NA
CASSATGRSELGQYF	TRBV28	NA
CASSYRPSGNTIYF	TRBV6-5	NA
CASSQRLAGAHEKYF	TRBV27	NA
CASGSRIPDADNNEQFF	TRBV12-5	once
CASSYYDRGSGANVLTF	TRBV6-5	NA
CASSYSKAGARGYTF	TRBV6-2/TRBV6-3	NA